One and the same sample provided the 5 T cell receptor beta chains below, sequenced in a study of post-analysis software for immune sequencing data (dated by TCRdb to the mid-2010s). Study-wide conclusions, independent of this receptor: Patients showed significantly higher frequencies than controls for roughly five TRBV segments, among them TRBV5-6, TRBV5-1 and TRBV20-1.

The method behind the library was PCR. The sequencing machine was an Illumina HiSeq 2500. Unique molecular identifiers were incorporated into TCR beta cDNA libraries to reduce PCR and sequencing biases. Using fastp at Q25 and MiXCR, TCRdb reprocessed the public reads and kept productive beta chains. Identical CDR3 proteins give one entry, which carries the most common genes and DNA. Counted in this sample were 750,000 to 950,000 distinct CDR3 sequences; approximately 44% of them appeared once. The top ten hold 4.9% of the sample. These receptors' targets are unknown. The sample comprised blood. The receptors originated from a girl aged 10 to 17 with multiple sclerosis.

The V and J genes are TRBV6-5 and TRBJ1-5, with D maybe TRBD1 (6 bases). V lost 5 bases and J lost 0, with 14 bases in between. Germline CDR1 and CDR2: MNHEY and SVGAGI. The CDR3 extends over 16 amino acids. As DNA, the CDR3 is TGTGCCAGCAGTCCCCGGGGGGCCTATAGCAATCAGCCCCAGCATTTT. Translated, it gives CASSPRGAYSNQPQHF.

This clonotype was seen only a few times. The chain uses TRBV29-1 and TRBJ1-1; no definite D call. The V end lost 7 bases, the J end lost 4 bases, and 10 bases lay between the germline ends. Germline-derived CDR1 and CDR2 are SQVTM and ANQGSEA. There are 11 residues in the CDR3. CDR3 nucleotide sequence: TGCAGCGCAGAATGGGGCACTGAAGCTTTCTTT. The encoded protein is CSAEWGTEAFF.

J is TRBJ2-7 and V is TRBV7-6, with TRBD2 identical over 13 bases. The ends lost 5 bases at V and 3 bases at J; junction bases unmatched: 7. CDR1 is SGHVS, CDR2 FNYEAQ, per germline. The CDR3 loop spans 16 amino acids. CDR3: CASSPGLAGVHYEQYF. The CDR3 DNA sequence: TGTGCCAGCAGCCCCGGACTAGCGGGAGTTCACTACGAGCAGTACTTC.

The chain uses TRBV12-3 or TRBV12-4 and TRBJ2-3, with no clear D. The CDR3 loop spans 18 amino acids. Trimming removed 2 bases from V and 0 bases from J, with 18 bases in between. The CDR3, as DNA: TGTGCCAGCAGTTTAATCCTCTTGTTCCCTCCTAGCACAGATACGCAGTATTTT. It specifies CASSLILLFPPSTDTQYF.

The rearrangement joins TRBV20-1 to TRBJ1-1; maybe TRBD1 (5 bases). The CDR3 spans 15 residues. CDR1 DFQATT and CDR2 SNEGSKA come from the germline V gene (reference sequence). V lost 0 bases, J lost 1 base, and 12 bases lay in between. CDR3 region: CSARDFGRANTEAFF. The CDR3 nucleotides are TGCAGTGCTAGAGATTTTGGCAGGGCGAACACTGAAGCTTTCTTT.